One sample yielded the 24 T cell receptor beta chains listed below, sequenced in a study of technical replicates of blood from a few donors. Clones were sequenced by immunoSEQ multiplex PCR, and TCRdb holds only the in-frame ones, with some missing. Here the sample spans some 71,000 clones, approximately 97% being singletons. The sequenced sample consisted of T cells isolated from PBMCs. These receptors were taken from a human donor in good health.

V and J are TRBV30 and TRBJ1-1, with 9 bases that match TRBD1. The junction had 6 bases not matched to a gene; V was cut back by 6 bases and J by 4 bases. Germline V gene data show CDR1 as GTSNPN and CDR2 as SVGIG (reference sequence). The CDR3 has 13 residues. The CDR3 DNA reads TGTGCCTGCAAGGGACAGGGTATCACTGAAGCTTTCTTT. Amino acid sequence: CACKGQGITEAFF.

The rearrangement links TRBV4-1 to TRBJ1-2; D is perhaps TRBD1 (6 bases). Trimming removed 3 bases from V and 3 bases from J, with 14 bases in between. The CDR3 spans 15 residues. The germline V gene has CDR1 MGHRA and CDR2 YSYEKL. DNA of the CDR3: TGCGCCAGCAGCCACCCGGCCCAGGGGTACTATGGCTACACCTTC. As protein: CASSHPAQGYYGYTF.

The rearrangement uses TRBV6-4 and TRBJ2-3; TRBD2 matches at 14 bases. Germline values: CDR1 MRHNA, CDR2 SNTAGT. CDR3 size: 15 residues. V shed 5 bases and J 4 bases; nucleotides not matched to a gene: 2. The CDR3 DNA reads as TGTGCCAGCAGTCGGACTAGCGGGGGGTCAGATACGCAGTATTTT. Its protein product is CASSRTSGGSDTQYF.

The V call is TRBV27, the J call TRBJ2-7; 9 bases are shared with TRBD1. The junction had 3 bases not matched to a gene; V was cut back by 5 bases and J by 1 base. The germline gives CDR1 MNHEY, CDR2 SMNVEV (reference sequence). This CDR3 has 14 residues. The CDR3 reads CASSRTGESYEQYF. The CDR3 DNA reads TGTGCCAGCAGTCGGACAGGGGAGTCCTACGAGCAGTACTTC.

The chain employs TRBV11-2 and TRBJ2-7, with D uncertain. The CDR3 spans 14 residues. Germline V lookup: CDR1 SGHAT, CDR2 FQNNGV. Trimming shortened V by 8 bases and J by 5 bases, and 19 bases separated the two germline ends. CDR3 in DNA: TGTGCCAGCTCTCGTCTCGCGGAGTTCCACGAGCAGTACTTC. Its translation: CASSRLAEFHEQYF.

This chain links TRBV5-1 with TRBJ2-7; 8 nucleotides line up with TRBD2. With 3 bases clipped from V and 1 base from J, the junction kept 3 bases outside the gene matches. The CDR3 sequence is 14 residues long. The germline gives CDR1 SGHRS, CDR2 YFSETQ. The DNA for the CDR3 is TGCGCCAGCAGCTCGACTAGCGTTTCCTACGAGCAGTACTTC. Its protein product is CASSSTSVSYEQYF.

The J gene is TRBJ1-5, the V gene TRBV4-1; a possible D gene is TRBD1 (6 bases). V shed 4 bases and J shed 0 bases, with 13 bases lying between them. CDR1 is MGHRA and CDR2 is YSYEKL in the germline V gene. CDR3 length: 16 amino acids. CDR3 DNA: TGCGCCAGCAGCCCAGGGGAGGGGTATAGCAATCAGCCCCAGCATTTT. Translated: CASSPGEGYSNQPQHF.

This rearrangement joins TRBV27 to TRBJ2-7, with 10 nucleotides matching TRBD2. This CDR3 contains 14 residues. Germline-derived CDR1 and CDR2 are MNHEY and SMNVEV (reference sequence). The junction had 7 bases not matched to a gene; V was cut back by 6 bases and J by 5 bases. This CDR3 reads CASSTLAGANEQYF. Here the CDR3 DNA reads TGTGCCAGCAGCACTCTAGCGGGAGCGAACGAGCAGTACTTC.

The J gene is TRBJ2-7, the V gene TRBV5-1; D is ambiguous. CDR1 is SGHRS, CDR2 YFSETQ, per germline. The germline V and J ends were trimmed by 4 bases and 2 bases, with 10 bases remaining between them. The CDR3 runs to 13 residues. The CDR3 DNA reads as TGCGCCAGCAGCACCGGGTCCACCTACGAGCAGTACTTC. This translates into CASSTGSTYEQYF.

The chain recombines TRBV4-1 with TRBJ2-5; D unresolved. The CDR3 spans 16 residues. With 1 base removed from V and 0 bases from J, the gap between germline ends came to 12 bases. The germline V gene has CDR1 MGHRA and CDR2 YSYEKL. DNA for the CDR3: TGCGCCAGCAGCCAAGTATTTCGGGTGGACCAAGAGACCCAGTACTTC. It is translated as CASSQVFRVDQETQYF.

J is TRBJ2-7 and V is TRBV11-2; 10 bases are a match to TRBD2. V lost 5 bases, J lost 4 bases, and 8 bases stayed unmatched. This CDR3 region has 15 residues. Germline V gene data show CDR1 as SGHAT and CDR2 as FQNNGV. CDR3 DNA sequence: TGTGCCAGCAGCAGACGGACTAGCGGTGGGTACGAGCAGTACTTC. Protein sequence: CASSRRTSGGYEQYF. The full variable domain, in which reference TRBV11-2 and TRBJ2-7 provide the parts outside the CDR3, is EAGVAQSPRYKIIEKRQSVAFWCNPISGHATLYWYQQILGQGPKLLIQFQNNGVVDDSQLPKDRFSAERLKGVDSTLKIQPAKLEDSAVYLCASSRRTSGGYEQYFGPGTRLTVT.

The chain uses TRBV9 and TRBJ2-7; 11 bases fit TRBD2. The CDR3 is 15 amino acids. Germline V gene sequence: CDR1 SGDLS, CDR2 YYNGEE. J was trimmed by 2 bases and V by 0 bases; bases with no gene match: 1. CDR3 in amino acids: CASSVGLAGTYEQYF. CDR3 nucleotide sequence: TGTGCCAGCAGCGTAGGACTAGCGGGGACCTACGAGCAGTACTTC. The full variable domain, completed using reference TRBV9 and TRBJ2-7, is DSGVTQTPKHLITATGQRVTLRCSPRSGDLSVYWYQQSLDQGLQFLIQYYNGEERAKGNILERFSAQQFPDLHSELNLSSLELGDSALYFCASSVGLAGTYEQYFGPGTRLTVT.

The chain has TRBV20-1 and TRBJ2-1; D gene unclear. V was pared by 7 bases and J by 8 bases, with 9 bases between. The germline gives CDR1 DFQATT, CDR2 SNEGSKA (reference sequence). The CDR3 spans 10 residues. CDR3 nucleotides: TGCAGTGGGCTAGAGTATGAGCAGTTCTTC. Translation: CSGLEYEQFF.

DNA for the CDR3: TGCGCCAGCAGCCCCCGGGACACTTACGAGCAGTACTTC. It is translated as CASSPRDTYEQYF. V gene TRBV4-1 combines with J gene TRBJ2-7, with D possibly matching TRBD1 (6 bases). CDR1 is MGHRA and CDR2 is YSYEKL in the germline V gene. The CDR3 extends over 13 amino acids. Trimming shortened V by 4 bases and J by 4 bases, and 11 bases separated the two germline ends.

The V gene is TRBV14, the J gene TRBJ2-1, with D unclear. This CDR3 contains 12 residues. The V end was cut by 1 base, the J end by 6 bases, with 4 bases between. CDR1 is SGHDN and CDR2 is FVKESK in the germline V gene. As DNA, the CDR3 is TGTGCCAGCAGCCAAGCGTTCAATGAGCAGTTCTTC. This translates into CASSQAFNEQFF.

V usage is TRBV6-5 and J usage is TRBJ2-1; 9 positions agree with TRBD2. V lost 5 bases and J lost 6; bases outside the gene matches: 8. The germline CDR1 and CDR2 sequences are MNHEY and SVGAGI. The CDR3 extends over 15 amino acids. The CDR3 region is CASSRVAGGPNEQFF. CDR3 bases: TGTGCCAGCAGTAGAGTGGCGGGAGGGCCCAATGAGCAGTTCTTC.

The chain is built from TRBV21-1 and TRBJ2-7; the table names TRBD2, a call not compared with the DNA. TRBV21-1 corresponds to a pseudogene. CDR3 length: 14 amino acids. CDR3 nucleotide sequence: TGTGCCAGCAGCAAGGGAGCGAGGTACTACGAGCAGTACTTC. This translates into CASSKGARYYEQYF.

This rearrangement joins TRBV10-3 to TRBJ2-7, with D unclear. The V end lost 6 bases, the J end lost 4 bases, and 19 bases lay between the germline ends. Germline V CDR1 and CDR2: ENHRY, SYGVKD. The CDR3 totals 15 residues. The CDR3 bases are TGTGCCATCAGGATCACCGGGTCCACCCCTTACGAGCAGTACTTC. Translated, it gives CAIRITGSTPYEQYF.

Concerning this clone: The junction does not match germline at one end; this may be a read error. The DNA of the CDR3 is TGTGCCAGCAGTCTTTACGGGGGTCGATTTGACTTC. It codes for CASSLYGGRFDF. The chain has TRBV11-2 and TRBJ2-7; perhaps TRBD2 as D (6 bases). The CDR3 totals 12 residues. Germline-derived CDR1 and CDR2 are SGHAT and FQNNGV.

The genes are TRBV6-1 and TRBJ2-7, with 12 bases matching TRBD1. Unmatched junction bases numbered 4, after V lost 3 bases and J lost 4 bases. This CDR3 comprises 15 residues. Germline CDR1 reads MNHNS; CDR2 reads SASEGT. CDR3 region: CASSEGTGGGYEQYF. The CDR3 bases are TGTGCCAGCAGTGAGGGGACAGGGGGCGGGTACGAGCAGTACTTC.

The chain is built from TRBV28 and TRBJ2-7; D is possibly TRBD2 (5 bases). CDR1 MDHEN and CDR2 SYDVKM come from the germline V gene. Trimming cost V 5 bases and J 7 bases, with 12 bases left between them. CDR3 size: 12 residues. CDR3 region: CASSAGAVEQYF. The CDR3 bases are TGTGCCAGCAGTGCAGGAGCGGTAGAGCAGTACTTC.

This chain connects TRBV6-5 to TRBJ2-7, with TRBD2 matching 12 bases. V dropped 4 bases and J dropped 2; count of bases not matched to a gene: 3. Per the germline V gene, CDR1 is MNHEY and CDR2 is SVGAGI. This CDR3 has 15 residues. CDR3 sequence: CASSWTSGAAYEQYF. The CDR3 region has the DNA TGTGCCAGCAGTTGGACTAGCGGGGCAGCCTACGAGCAGTACTTC.

The CDR3 DNA reads TGCGCCAGCAGCTTGGGGACAGAAAAGCTCAGGACCCAGTACTTC. This sequence encodes CASSLGTEKLRTQYF. V and J are TRBV5-1 and TRBJ2-5, with D possibly being TRBD1 (6 bases). The CDR3 length is 15 residues. V was shortened by 0 bases and J by 7 bases, with 16 bases between the two germline ends. Germline CDR1 is SGHRS and CDR2 is YFSETQ.

This chain uses TRBV4-1 with TRBJ1-2; TRBD1 agrees at 7 bases. The CDR3 is 15 residues long. The germline CDR1 and CDR2 sequences are MGHRA and YSYEKL. The J segment lost 0 bases and the V segment lost 6 bases, leaving 7 bases of the junction unmatched. CDR3 region: CASRLQGIANYGYTF. The CDR3 DNA reads TGCGCCAGCAGATTACAGGGGATTGCTAACTATGGCTACACCTTC.